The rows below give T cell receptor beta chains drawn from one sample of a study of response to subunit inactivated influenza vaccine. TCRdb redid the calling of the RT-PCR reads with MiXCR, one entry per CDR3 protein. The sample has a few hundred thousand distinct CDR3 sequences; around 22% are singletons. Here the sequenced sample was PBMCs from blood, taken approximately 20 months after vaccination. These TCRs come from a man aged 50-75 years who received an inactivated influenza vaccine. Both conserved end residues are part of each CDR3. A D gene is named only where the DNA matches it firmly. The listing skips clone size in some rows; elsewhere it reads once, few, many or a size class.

DNA: TGTGCCAGCAGTTACGATCACACAGGTTATAATTCACCCCTCCACTTT
CDR3: CASSYDHTGYNSPLHF
D: -
V: TRBV6-5
size: few
J: TRBJ1-6

DNA: TGCAGCGTACTACAATGGGACGCAAAAAGGCGTACTGAAGCTTTCTTT
CDR3: CSVLQWDAKRRTEAFF
D: -
V: TRBV29-1
size: few
J: TRBJ1-1

DNA: TGTGCCAGCCGCCCCGACTATAGCAATCAGCCCCAGCATTTT
CDR3: CASRPDYSNQPQHF
D: -
V: TRBV6-2/TRBV6-3
size: many
J: TRBJ1-5

DNA: TGTGCCAGCAGTTTTGGGGTTCTAGCGACCCTCAATGAGCAGTTCTTC
CDR3: CASSFGVLATLNEQFF
D: -
V: TRBV12-3/TRBV12-4
size: -
J: TRBJ2-1

DNA: TGCGCCAGCAGCCAAGTCCCTCGACCGGGCTGGGGGTCACCCCTCCACTTT
CDR3: CASSQVPRPGWGSPLHF
D: -
V: TRBV4-3
size: few
J: TRBJ1-6

DNA: TGTGCCAGCAGTTACCCTAGCGGCTACGAGCAGTACTTC
CDR3: CASSYPSGYEQYF
D: TRBD2
V: TRBV6-6
size: -
J: TRBJ2-7

DNA: TGTGCCAGCAGTTGGGGCGGGCAGGACCTGGGCTACACCTTC
CDR3: CASSWGGQDLGYTF
D: -
V: TRBV28
size: few
J: TRBJ1-2

DNA: TGTGCCAGCTCACCAACAGGAGGGGTCTATAGCAATCAGCCCCAGCATTTT
CDR3: CASSPTGGVYSNQPQHF
D: -
V: TRBV18
size: once
J: TRBJ1-5

DNA: TGCAGCCCTAGAGGTCGTGACGCAGCGCAAGAGACCCAGTACTTC
CDR3: CSPRGRDAAQETQYF
D: -
V: TRBV20-1
size: -
J: TRBJ2-5

DNA: TGTGCCAGCTCACCCCCTGGGGAGGCCAGGGATGGCTACACCTTC
CDR3: CASSPPGEARDGYTF
D: -
V: TRBV18
size: -
J: TRBJ1-2

DNA: TGTGCCAGCAGCGTAGCTCAAGCAGGGGGCACGGGTATAGGTGGCTACACCTTC
CDR3: CASSVAQAGGTGIGGYTF
D: TRBD1
V: TRBV9
size: few
J: TRBJ1-2

DNA: TGTGCCATCAGTGGACATACTGATAGCAATCAGCCCCAGCATTTT
CDR3: CAISGHTDSNQPQHF
D: -
V: TRBV10-3
size: -
J: TRBJ1-5

DNA: TGTGCCAGCAGCTTAGCGATACTACAGGGGGCACAGGACACTGAAGCTTTCTTT
CDR3: CASSLAILQGAQDTEAFF
D: TRBD1
V: TRBV7-2
size: few
J: TRBJ1-1

DNA: TGTGCCAGCAGCGTCACAGCGGCCTCCTACAATGAGCAGTTCTTC
CDR3: CASSVTAASYNEQFF
D: -
V: TRBV14
size: -
J: TRBJ2-1

DNA: TGTGCCAGCAGCTCGGGACAGGGAAACTCTGGAAACACCATATATTTT
CDR3: CASSSGQGNSGNTIYF
D: TRBD1
V: TRBV5-8
size: -
J: TRBJ1-3

DNA: TGTGCCAGCAGTCCGGCCCGGGGTCAGCTGTTTTTT
CDR3: CASSPARGQLFF
D: -
V: TRBV27
size: few
J: TRBJ1-4

DNA: TGTGCCAGCAGTTTAGGACGGCTAGGATTATATAATTCACCCCTCCACTTT
CDR3: CASSLGRLGLYNSPLHF
D: -
V: TRBV28
size: few
J: TRBJ1-6

DNA: TGTGCCAGCAGCTTAAAGGGTCTTATTTATAGCAATCAGCCCCAGCATTTT
CDR3: CASSLKGLIYSNQPQHF
D: -
V: TRBV7-2
size: few
J: TRBJ1-5

DNA: TGTGCCAGCAGAAGGGGTGCAGGGGCCAACGTCCTGACTTTC
CDR3: CASRRGAGANVLTF
D: -
V: TRBV28
size: -
J: TRBJ2-6

DNA: TGCGCCAGCAGCCAAAGCAGGGGGAACACTGAAGCTTTCTTT
CDR3: CASSQSRGNTEAFF
D: -
V: TRBV4-1
size: few
J: TRBJ1-1

DNA: TGTGCCAGCGGCCTTGGGGCAAACTACACCTTC
CDR3: CASGLGANYTF
D: -
V: TRBV12-3/TRBV12-4
size: many
J: TRBJ1-2

DNA: TGTGCCAGCAGCGTTACAGGGGGTATTGAGCAGTTCTTC
CDR3: CASSVTGGIEQFF
D: TRBD1
V: TRBV7-8
size: few
J: TRBJ2-1

DNA: TGTGCCAGCAGCCAAGTTAGGCAGCTGAACACTGAAGCTTTCTTT
CDR3: CASSQVRQLNTEAFF
D: -
V: TRBV4-2
size: many
J: TRBJ1-1

DNA: TGCGCCAGCAGCTTGGAGCCGGCGAACACTGAAGCTTTCTTT
CDR3: CASSLEPANTEAFF
D: -
V: TRBV5-1
size: many
J: TRBJ1-1

DNA: TGTGCCAGCAGCTTAGGCGGGGGGCGGAGTGAGCAGTTCTTC
CDR3: CASSLGGGRSEQFF
D: TRBD2
V: TRBV7-8
size: few
J: TRBJ2-1

DNA: TGCAGCGTTGACCTGGGACTAGGACTCACAGATACGCAGTATTTT
CDR3: CSVDLGLGLTDTQYF
D: TRBD2
V: TRBV29-1
size: once
J: TRBJ2-3

DNA: TGTGCCAGCAGCCTCCCGAGCGGGAGCGGGGGCAATGAGCAGTTCTTC
CDR3: CASSLPSGSGGNEQFF
D: TRBD2
V: TRBV11-1
size: -
J: TRBJ2-1

DNA: TGTGCCAGCAGTTTTACAGGAACCTTCTACGAGCAGTACTTC
CDR3: CASSFTGTFYEQYF
D: -
V: TRBV28
size: few
J: TRBJ2-7

DNA: TGCGCCAGCAGCCAAGTTTCATCGGGGGGAACTTACGAGCAGTACTTC
CDR3: CASSQVSSGGTYEQYF
D: TRBD2
V: TRBV4-1
size: -
J: TRBJ2-7

DNA: TGTGCCAGCAGCGATCCCGGCCGAGCCTACAATGAGCAGTTCTTC
CDR3: CASSDPGRAYNEQFF
D: -
V: TRBV6-6
size: few
J: TRBJ2-1

DNA: TGCAGTGCTGTTAGCGGCGAGCAGTACTTC
CDR3: CSAVSGEQYF
D: -
V: TRBV20-1
size: -
J: TRBJ2-7

DNA: TGCAGTCTACCGGGACAGGGAACCTACGAGCAGTACTTC
CDR3: CSLPGQGTYEQYF
D: TRBD1
V: TRBV20-1
size: few
J: TRBJ2-7

DNA: TGCGCCAGCAGTGAGTTCGACAGGTCGGGCGGCGAGCAGTACTTC
CDR3: CASSEFDRSGGEQYF
D: -
V: TRBV10-2
size: -
J: TRBJ2-7

DNA: TGTGCCAGCAGCTTACGAGCAGGCAGAAGCTCCTACAATGAGCAGTTCTTC
CDR3: CASSLRAGRSSYNEQFF
D: -
V: TRBV7-6
size: -
J: TRBJ2-1

DNA: TGTGCCAGCAGCACAAACGGGGATCAGCCCCAGCATTTT
CDR3: CASSTNGDQPQHF
D: -
V: TRBV7-9
size: -
J: TRBJ1-5

DNA: TGCAGTGCTCCCCGATGGGGGCGGGCCGGGGAGACCCAGTACTTC
CDR3: CSAPRWGRAGETQYF
D: -
V: TRBV20-1
size: -
J: TRBJ2-5

DNA: TGCGCCAGCAGCCGGGGGACCTACAGTGGTGAAAAACTGTTTTTT
CDR3: CASSRGTYSGEKLFF
D: -
V: TRBV4-3
size: -
J: TRBJ1-4

DNA: TGTGCCAGCAGTGATTGGAACACTGAAGCTTTCTTT
CDR3: CASSDWNTEAFF
D: -
V: TRBV2
size: few
J: TRBJ1-1

DNA: TGCAGCGTGGGGGACAGGAAGCGCGAGCAGTACTTC
CDR3: CSVGDRKREQYF
D: TRBD1
V: TRBV29-1
size: -
J: TRBJ2-7

DNA: TGTGCCAGCAGTTACTCTTCCCTAGCGGGGGAGGTAGAGACCCAGTACTTC
CDR3: CASSYSSLAGEVETQYF
D: TRBD2
V: TRBV6-2/TRBV6-3
size: few
J: TRBJ2-5

DNA: TGCGCCAGCAGCCACCCCGCGGGAGTAGGACGACCTTTCCAGCCCCAGCATTTT
CDR3: CASSHPAGVGRPFQPQHF
D: -
V: TRBV4-1
size: -
J: TRBJ1-5

DNA: TGTGCCTGGAGTGTACCGGGGGGCGGCTATGGCTACACCTTC
CDR3: CAWSVPGGGYGYTF
D: -
V: TRBV30
size: -
J: TRBJ1-2